This TCR beta chain was captured in a study of response to subunit inactivated influenza vaccine (dated by TCRdb to 2016 to 2019). About the investigation overall: To follow how T cells responded to a trivalent subunit inactivated influenza vaccine, the researchers relied on deep quantitative profiling of the T cell receptor repertoire.

A distance of 13 bases separates the germline ends of V and J, which lose 0 bases and 7 bases respectively. From the cysteine up to the phenylalanine, the CDR3 has a length of 14 residues. This entry keeps only the CDR3 DNA: 42 bases, framed from base 1. CDR1 and CDR2 (DFQATT, SNEGSKA) derive from the germline V gene (reference sequence). Here is what the overall study found, with its caveats: According to the authors, only a limited number of new T cells may be recruited by each seasonal influenza vaccination.

Note on this clonotype: What antigen it recognizes has not been identified. No much larger clone is present one base from it, and per-base qualities are unavailable.

The receptor library was made with RT-PCR. Sequencing was performed on an Illumina HiSeq 2500. TCRdb cleaned the public reads at Q25 with fastp, built clones with MiXCR and kept in-frame beta chains. Every distinct CDR3 protein forms one entry, paired with its most common genes and DNA. For this sample there are around 710,000 distinct CDR3 sequences; approximately 15% appear just once. The ten largest clonotypes hold 5.5% to 8% of the sample. This receptor was identified in a man aged 50-59 years who received an inactivated influenza vaccine. Donor details come from another sample of the same person, matched by shared clones. The material sequenced was PBMCs from blood, taken 14 to 15 days before vaccination. The chain was built from TRBV20-1 and TRBJ1-5, and TRBD1 may be the D gene, going by 6 matching bases. The sequenced DNA: TGCAGTGCTAGAGAGAAACAGGGATTGCAGCCCCAGCATTTT. Its coded protein is CSAREKQGLQPQHF.